This T cell receptor (beta chain) originates from a study of Graves' ophthalmopathy and Graves' hyperthyroidism. Whole-study context: Before any treatment, peripheral blood was taken at the initial diagnosis. Study-wide findings and caveats: Thyroid clonotypes that were expanded above 0.001 frequency mostly also appeared in blood.

The CDR3 loop spans 18 amino acids. Trimming at V came to 0 bases and at J to 4 bases, leaving 15 bases not matched to a gene. The germline CDR1 and CDR2 sequences are SGHRS and YFSETQ. Ophthalmopathy donors showed moderate-to-severe activity, CAS ≥3, NOSPECS ≥4 and a duration under 3 months. From RNA, the CDR3 regions of TCR beta chains were amplified and sequenced. An initial RT-PCR round employing HTBI primers preceded a second-round multiplex PCR. TCRdb re-derived calls from the multiplex PCR reads in MiXCR, one entry per CDR3 protein. The data show around 600,000 distinct CDR3 sequences, with about 41% seen just once and roughly 3% held by the top ten. Regarding this clonotype: Its target is unknown.

The TCR sequence derives from an adult man with Graves' ophthalmopathy. Sequences were obtained from peripheral blood. The gene calls are TRBV5-1 and TRBJ2-5; 7 bases map to TRBD2. In nucleotides, the CDR3 is TGCGCCAGCAGCTTGGCCGGGGGGAGAGGCTCGCTCCCAGAGACCCAGTACTTC. This translates into CASSLAGGRGSLPETQYF.